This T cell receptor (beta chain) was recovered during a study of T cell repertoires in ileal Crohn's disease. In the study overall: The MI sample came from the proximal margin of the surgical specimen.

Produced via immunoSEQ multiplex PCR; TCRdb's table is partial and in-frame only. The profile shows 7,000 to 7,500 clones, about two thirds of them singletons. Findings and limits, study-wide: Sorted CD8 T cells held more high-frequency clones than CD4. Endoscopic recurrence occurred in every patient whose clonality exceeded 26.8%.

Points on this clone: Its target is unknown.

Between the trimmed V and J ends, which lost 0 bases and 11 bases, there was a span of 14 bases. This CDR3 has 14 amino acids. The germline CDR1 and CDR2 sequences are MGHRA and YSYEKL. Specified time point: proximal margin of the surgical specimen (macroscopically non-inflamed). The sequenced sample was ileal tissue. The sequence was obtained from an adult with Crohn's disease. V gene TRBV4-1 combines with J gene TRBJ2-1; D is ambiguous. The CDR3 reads CASSQETTFGKQFF. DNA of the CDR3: TGCGCCAGCAGCCAAGAAACTACCTTTGGGAAGCAGTTCTTC.